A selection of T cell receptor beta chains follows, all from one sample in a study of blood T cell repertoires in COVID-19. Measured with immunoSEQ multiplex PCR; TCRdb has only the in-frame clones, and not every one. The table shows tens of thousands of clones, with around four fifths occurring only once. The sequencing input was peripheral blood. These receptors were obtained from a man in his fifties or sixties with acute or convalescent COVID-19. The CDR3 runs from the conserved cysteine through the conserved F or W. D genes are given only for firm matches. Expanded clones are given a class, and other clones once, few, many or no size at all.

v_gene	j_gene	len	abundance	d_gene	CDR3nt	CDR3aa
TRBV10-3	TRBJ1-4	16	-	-	TGTGCCATCAGTGAGTCGGAGGGAACAACTAATGAAAAACTGTTTTTT	CAISESEGTTNEKLFF
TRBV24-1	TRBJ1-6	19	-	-	TGTGCCACCAGTGATTTGCCAGGCAACTCGAGCTCCTATAATTCACCCCTCCACTTT	CATSDLPGNSSSYNSPLHF
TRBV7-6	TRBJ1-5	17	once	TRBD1	TGTGCCAGCAGCTCTGGGACAGGTTGGGGGAACAATCAGCCCCAGCATTTT	CASSSGTGWGNNQPQHF
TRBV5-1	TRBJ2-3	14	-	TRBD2	TGCGCCAGCAGCTCAGCGGGGGGCACAGATACGCAGTATTTT	CASSSAGGTDTQYF
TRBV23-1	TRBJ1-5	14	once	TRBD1	TGCGCCAGCAGTTCGGGGACAGGGATTGAGCCCCAGCATTTT	CASSSGTGIEPQHF
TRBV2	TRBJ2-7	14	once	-	TGTGCCAGCAGTATGACAGTGTGGGCCTACGAGCAGTACTTC	CASSMTVWAYEQYF
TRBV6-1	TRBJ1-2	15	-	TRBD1	TGTGCCAGCAGTGAAGCTACGGGACAGCACTATGGCTACACCTTC	CASSEATGQHYGYTF
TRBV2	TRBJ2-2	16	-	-	TGTGCCAGCAGTGAAGAAGGGGTTTATTTCACCGGGGAGCTGTTTTTT	CASSEEGVYFTGELFF
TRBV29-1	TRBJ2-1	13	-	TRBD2	TGCAGCGCGGGACTAGCGGGACTGAATGAGCAGTTCTTC	CSAGLAGLNEQFF
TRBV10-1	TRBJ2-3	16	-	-	TGCGCCAGCAGTGAGACCCGGGGTTGGAGCACAGATACGCAGTATTTT	CASSETRGWSTDTQYF
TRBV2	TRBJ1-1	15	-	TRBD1	TGTGCCAGCAGTGAAGGGGACAGGGTTGGCACTGAAGCTTTCTTT	CASSEGDRVGTEAFF
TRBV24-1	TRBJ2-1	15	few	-	TGTGCCACCAGTGACGGGCGGGGCATCGCTAATGAGCAGTTCTTC	CATSDGRGIANEQFF
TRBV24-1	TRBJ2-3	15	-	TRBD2	TGTGCCACCAGAGGACTAGCGGATAACACAGATACGCAGTATTTT	CATRGLADNTDTQYF
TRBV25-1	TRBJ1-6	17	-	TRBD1	TGTGCCAGCAGGTCCGGGACAGGTCCATTGGGGGGTTCACCCCTCCACTTT	CASRSGTGPLGGSPLHF
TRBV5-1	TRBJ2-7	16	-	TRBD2	TGCGCCAGCAGCTTGGGGGGGACTAGTTCTTCGTTGGGGCAGTACTTC	CASSLGGTSSSLGQYF
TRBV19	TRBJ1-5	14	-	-	TGTGCCAGTAGGCGACAGGATAGCAATCAGCCCCAGCATTTT	CASRRQDSNQPQHF
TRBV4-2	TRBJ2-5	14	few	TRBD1	TGTGCCAGCAGCCCGGCAGGGGGCCAAGAGACCCAGTACTTC	CASSPAGGQETQYF
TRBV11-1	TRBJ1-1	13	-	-	TGTGCCAGCAGCCCGGGACTGTACACTGAAGCTTTCTTT	CASSPGLYTEAFF
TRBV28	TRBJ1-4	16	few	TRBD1	TGTGCCAGTAAAGACAGGGAGCCTTCAACTAATGAAAAACTGTTTTTT	CASKDREPSTNEKLFF
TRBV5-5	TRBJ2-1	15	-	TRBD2	TGTGCCAGCAGCGATGGGACTAGCTCCTACAATGAGCAGTTCTTC	CASSDGTSSYNEQFF
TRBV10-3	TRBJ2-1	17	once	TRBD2	TGTGCCATCAGTGAGTCGTTACTTTTGCGGGAGGCTGATGAGCAGTTCTTC	CAISESLLLREADEQFF